Below are 16 T cell receptor beta chains sequenced from a single sample in a study of CD8 T cells in ankylosing spondylitis (dated by TCRdb to 2016 to 2017). Preparation of the library involved 5' RACE. Data came from an Illumina HiSeq 2500. Using fastp at Q25 and MiXCR, TCRdb reprocessed the public reads and kept productive beta chains. Records with the same CDR3 protein are collapsed into one entry carrying the most frequent genes and DNA. This sample comprises under 250,000 distinct CDR3 sequences, roughly 8.2% of them detected only once. More than 4.5% of the sample goes to the ten largest clones. Sequencing used blood, either unsorted or a sorted T cell fraction (not recorded which). The receptors originated from a female donor with ankylosing spondylitis or in good health (not recorded which).

This clonotype was seen ten or more times. The chain links TRBV10-3 to TRBJ1-1; possible D gene TRBD1, 5 bases. Germline V gene sequence: CDR1 ENHRY, CDR2 SYGVKD. V lost 3 bases and J 10 bases, leaving 15 bases between the germline ends. CDR3 length: 13 amino acids. CDR3 in amino acids: CAISELEGLGAFF. DNA of the CDR3: TGTGCCATCAGTGAATTAGAGGGACTTGGAGCTTTCTTT.

In its sample, this clonotype was seen many times. The chain links TRBV7-2 to TRBJ2-6; maybe TRBD1 (7 bases). The length of the CDR3 is 15 residues. V gave up 3 bases and J gave up 2 bases, with 8 bases separating them. The germline gives CDR1 SGHTA, CDR2 FQGNSA. Written as DNA, the CDR3 is TGTGCCAGCAGCTTCAGGGGGGCTGGGGCCAACGTCCTGACTTTC. It specifies CASSFRGAGANVLTF. The entire variable domain, with the rest obtained from reference TRBV7-2 and TRBJ2-6, is as follows: GAGVSQSPSNKVTEKGKDVELRCDPISGHTALYWYRQSLGQGLEFLIYFQGNSAPDKSGLPSDRFSAERTGGSVSTLTIQRTQQEDSAVYLCASSFRGAGANVLTFGAGSRLTVL.

This clonotype was observed many times. The V call is TRBV4-3, the J call TRBJ1-1; a weak D match, TRBD1 (5 bases). Trimming stripped 1 base from V and 6 bases from J, with 12 bases between. The CDR3 spans 14 residues. The germline V gene encodes CDR1 LGHNA and CDR2 YSLEER. The CDR3 sequence: CASSQVIRGAEAFF. The CDR3 DNA is TGCGCCAGCAGCCAAGTTATAAGAGGGGCTGAAGCTTTCTTT.

This clonotype was picked up many times. A read error may account for a junction end that differs from germline. The chain carries TRBV5-1 and TRBJ2-1; D not certain. Looked up from germline, CDR1 is SGHRS and CDR2 is YFSETQ. The CDR3 loop spans 14 amino acids. The CDR3 reads CASSLRSSYNEQFF. Written as DNA, the CDR3 is TGTGCCAGCAGCCTACGTAGCTCCTACAATGAGCAGTTCTTC.

This chain connects TRBV20-1 to TRBJ1-1, with TRBD1 identical over 7 bases. J was trimmed by 7 bases and V by 4 bases; bases with no gene match: 9. CDR1 is DFQATT and CDR2 is SNEGSKA in the germline V gene (reference sequence). This CDR3 has 13 amino acids. In nucleotides, the CDR3 is TGCAGTGCTACCGAGACAGGGACGGTTGAAGCTTTCTTT. Residues: CSATETGTVEAFF.

On this clonotype: A read error may be the cause here, since a much bigger clone is one base away. The V call is TRBV20-1, the J call TRBJ2-5; 7 bases line up with TRBD2. CDR1 is DFQATT and CDR2 is SNEGSKA in the germline V gene (reference sequence). This CDR3 has 14 amino acids. CDR3 DNA sequence: TGCAGTGCCATGACTAGCAGCCCAGGAGAGACCCAGCACTTC. Translated: CSAMTSSPGETQHF.

This clonotype was recorded at least ten times. V is TRBV11-2 and J is TRBJ2-5, with TRBD2 matching 7 bases. Germline loops: CDR1 SGHAT, CDR2 FQNNGV. The CDR3 has 15 amino acids. The junction had 5 bases not matched to a gene; V was cut back by 2 bases and J by 2 bases. CDR3 residues: CASSLFTSEQETQYF. The CDR3 DNA follows: TGTGCCAGCAGCTTATTTACTAGCGAGCAAGAGACCCAGTACTTC.

The chain is built from TRBV18 and TRBJ2-7; D not certain. V dropped 3 bases and J dropped 2 bases, with 14 bases sitting between them. The CDR3 sequence is 15 residues long. Germline-derived CDR1 and CDR2 are KGHSH and LQKENI. CDR3 residues: CASSPTGEPTYEQYF. The CDR3 nucleotides are TGTGCCAGCTCACCTACTGGGGAACCGACCTACGAGCAGTACTTC.

V is TRBV5-8 and J is TRBJ1-2, with TRBD1 as a possible D gene (5 bases). The V end was cut by 2 bases, the J end by 4 bases, with 15 bases between. This CDR3 comprises 15 residues. Germline CDR1 and CDR2: SGHTS and YDEGEE. The CDR3 DNA is TGTGCCAGCAGCTTATCCAGGGTGGGATCCTATGGCTACACCTTC. It is translated as CASSLSRVGSYGYTF.

For this clonotype: A much larger clone lies one base from this, so it may be a read error. This chain's CDR3 is CSGMTRTNEKLFF. DNA of the CDR3: TGCAGCGGAATGACAAGGACTAATGAAAAACTGTTTTTT. This chain connects TRBV29-1 to TRBJ1-4; D is unclear. Deletions cut 7 bases from V and 2 bases from J, with 11 bases between. CDR1 and CDR2 (germline): SQVTM, ANQGSEA. The CDR3 extends over 13 amino acids. The full variable domain, in which reference TRBV29-1 and TRBJ1-4 provide the parts outside the CDR3, is SAVISQKPSRDICQRGTSLTIQCQVDSQVTMMFWYRQQPGQSLTLIATANQGSEATYESGFVIDKFPISRPNLTFSTLTVSNMSPEDSSIYLCSGMTRTNEKLFFGSGTQLSVL.

This rearrangement joins TRBV11-2 to TRBJ2-5; 8 bases are a match to TRBD1. Trimming took 3 bases from V and 5 from J; bases not matched to a gene: 11. CDR3 length: 16 amino acids. Per the germline V gene, CDR1 is SGHAT and CDR2 is FQNNGV. The CDR3 sequence is CASSLAAENRGETQYF. CDR3 coding DNA: TGTGCCAGCAGCTTGGCCGCGGAGAACAGGGGGGAGACCCAGTACTTC.

This chain joins TRBV7-2 and TRBJ1-3, with unresolved D. The CDR3 contains 15 residues. Germline values: CDR1 SGHTA, CDR2 FQGNSA. The germline V and J ends were trimmed by 4 bases and 4 bases, with 14 bases remaining between them. The CDR3 reads CASSSRGGPGNTIYF. The CDR3 DNA sequence: TGTGCCAGCAGCTCCAGAGGAGGGCCCGGAAACACCATATATTTT.

This clonotype turned up a few times. The rearrangement uses TRBV30 and TRBJ2-3; possibly TRBD2 for D (6 bases). The CDR3 contains 14 residues. Germline assignment: CDR1 GTSNPN and CDR2 SVGIG (reference sequence). Trimming stripped 3 bases from V and 0 bases from J, with 10 bases between. The CDR3 region has the DNA TGTGCCTGGAGACCAGCGGGTAGCACAGATACGCAGTATTTT. This encodes CAWRPAGSTDTQYF.

Ten or more counts support this clonotype. The chain is built from TRBV12-3 or TRBV12-4 and TRBJ2-5, with TRBD2 as a possible D gene (5 bases). The CDR3 runs to 14 residues. The V end was cut by 4 bases, the J end by 5 bases, with 14 bases between. CDR3 in amino acids: CASSSAGGGETQYF. The DNA of the CDR3 is TGTGCCAGCAGTTCCGCCGGAGGCGGGGAGACCCAGTACTTC.

As concerns this clonotype: A single base separates this from a much larger clone, so it may be a read error. The gene calls are TRBV7-6 and TRBJ2-2; TRBD2 might be the D (5 bases). There are 16 residues in the CDR3. Trimming removed 7 bases from V and 0 bases from J, with 15 bases in between. Germline assignment: CDR1 SGHVS and CDR2 FNYEAQ. Here the CDR3 reads CASKYKTGTNTGELFF. In DNA, the CDR3 is TGTGCCAGCAAATATAAAACGGGGACGAACACCGGGGAGCTGTTTTTT.

This clonotype has a count of ten or more. The V call is TRBV12-2, the J call TRBJ2-1. TRBV12-2 is an annotated pseudogene. The CDR3 sequence is 18 residues long. The CDR3 DNA reads TGTGCAAGTCGCTTAGCCACTAAAGCGTCACCCTCCTACAATGAGCAGTTCTTC. Translating it yields CASRLATKASPSYNEQFF.